This T cell receptor beta chain was recovered during a study of type 1 regulatory T cells. Background on the study: T-allo10 is a Tr1-enriched, alloantigen-specific CD4 T cell product made in vitro.

V lost 1 base, J lost 5 bases, and 11 bases lay in between. The CDR3 covers 14 residues. Per germline, CDR1 SSHAT and CDR2 FNYEAQ (reference sequence). TCRdb redid the calling of the reads with MiXCR, one entry per CDR3 protein. The table shows approximately 90,000 distinct CDR3 sequences, with roughly 30% occurring only once. The sequencing input was CD4+ T cells, either the whole sample or a sorted fraction (not recorded which). The gene calls are TRBV7-7 and TRBJ2-5; D ambiguous. This TCR derives from a human donor in good health. The CDR3 DNA reads TGTGCCAGCAGCTTAGACTACTTCACGGAGACCCAGTACTTC. This encodes CASSLDYFTETQYF.